Sequencing of this T cell receptor (beta chain) was carried out in a study of cytomegalovirus exposure and HLA in healthy donors. Concerning this clone itself: Its antigen is unknown.

Regarding the study as a whole: Listed as cytomegalovirus-associated were 150 to 200 TCR beta chains. Most sequenced TCRs were rare (though some public TCRs occurred in many donors).

Some clones are missing from TCRdb's copy, which holds only in-frame ones; the method was immunoSEQ multiplex PCR. The profile covers approximately 76,000 clones, with 94% appearing a single time and more than 2% taken by the ten largest. Looked up from germline, CDR1 is SGHAT and CDR2 is FQNNGV. Between the trimmed V and J ends, which lost 2 bases and 0 bases, there was a span of 11 bases. There are 15 residues in the CDR3. This chain uses TRBV11-2 with TRBJ2-7; possibly TRBD1 for D (6 bases). This receptor was identified in a woman aged 18-29 years in good health and CMV-seronegative. Material for sequencing was PBMCs. CDR3: CASSLHGQTSYEQYF. Written as DNA, the CDR3 is TGTGCCAGCAGCTTACACGGACAGACCTCCTACGAGCAGTACTTC.